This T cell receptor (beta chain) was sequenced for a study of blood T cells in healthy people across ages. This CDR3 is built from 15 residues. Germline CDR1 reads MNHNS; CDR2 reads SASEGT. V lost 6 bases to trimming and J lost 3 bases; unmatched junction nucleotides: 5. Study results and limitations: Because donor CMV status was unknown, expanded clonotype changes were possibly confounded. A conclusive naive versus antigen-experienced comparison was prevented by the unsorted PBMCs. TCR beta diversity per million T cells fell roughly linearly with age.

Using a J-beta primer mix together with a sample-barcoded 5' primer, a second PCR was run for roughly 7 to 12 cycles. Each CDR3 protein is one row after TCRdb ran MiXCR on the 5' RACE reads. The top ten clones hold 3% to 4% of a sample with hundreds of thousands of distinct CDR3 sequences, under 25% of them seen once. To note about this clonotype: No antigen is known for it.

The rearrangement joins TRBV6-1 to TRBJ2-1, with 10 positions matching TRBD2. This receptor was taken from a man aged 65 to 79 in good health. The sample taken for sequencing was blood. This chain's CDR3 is CASSLTSGIYNEQFF. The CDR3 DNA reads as TGTGCCAGCAGCCTAACTAGCGGGATCTACAATGAGCAGTTCTTC.